One sample yielded the 18 T cell receptor beta chains listed below, sequenced in a study of OX40 agonist ivuxolimab in advanced cancers. The method was immunoSEQ multiplex PCR; TCRdb's version includes in-frame clones alone and lacks a portion of them. This sample has 55,000 to 65,000 clones, with roughly 85% found just once. Material: CD4+ or CD8+ T cells sorted from blood, obtained in a trial of the OX40 agonist ivuxolimab. The receptors here all came from an adult with an advanced solid tumor such as melanoma, head and neck, liver or kidney cancer.

The chain recombines TRBV10-3 with TRBJ2-5, with TRBD1 matching 10 bases. The V gene end was trimmed by 8 bases and the J gene end by 0 bases; junction bases not matched to a gene: 3. The CDR3 extends over 14 amino acids. Germline V gene sequence: CDR1 ENHRY, CDR2 SYGVKD. The CDR3 sequence is CAIGDRGHQETQYF. CDR3 nucleotides: TGTGCCATCGGAGACAGGGGGCACCAAGAGACCCAGTACTTC.

V usage is TRBV5-4 and J usage is TRBJ2-5; 9 bases are a match to TRBD1. The germline gives CDR1 SGHNT, CDR2 YYREEE (reference sequence). V lost 5 bases and J lost 2; bases outside the gene matches: 7. CDR3 size: 15 residues. As DNA, the CDR3 is TGTGCCAGCAGTCCCGGGACAGGGACTCAAGAGACCCAGTACTTC. The encoded protein is CASSPGTGTQETQYF.

The J gene is TRBJ2-7, the V gene TRBV19, with D perhaps matching TRBD1 (6 bases). Germline V gene lookup returns CDR1 LNHDA and CDR2 SQIVND (reference sequence). The CDR3 runs 18 residues. Trimming left V 1 base short and J 4 bases short, with 23 bases between. The chain's CDR3 is CASSIGGRTGLAQYEQYF. The CDR3 bases are TGTGCCAGTAGTATAGGCGGCCGTACAGGGTTGGCCCAATACGAGCAGTACTTC.

The chain joins TRBV18 to TRBJ1-6, with a possible D match to TRBD1 (6 bases). The V end lost 4 bases, the J end lost 8 bases, and 12 bases lay between the germline ends. This CDR3 contains 14 residues. Germline V gene sequence: CDR1 KGHSH, CDR2 LQKENI. The CDR3 region is CASSQYRDDSPLHF. DNA of the CDR3: TGTGCCAGCTCACAGTACAGGGATGATTCACCCCTCCACTTT.

J is TRBJ2-6 and V is TRBV11-1; D not resolved. Germline CDR1 SGHAT, CDR2 FQDESV (reference sequence). This CDR3 contains 16 residues. Trimming removed 5 bases from V and 0 bases from J, with 11 bases in between. Here the CDR3 reads CASSQAWSSGANVLTF. CDR3 sequence (DNA): TGTGCCAGCAGCCAAGCCTGGAGCTCTGGGGCCAACGTCCTGACTTTC.

In the case of this clone: A much larger clone lies a single base off, so this may be a read error. Other DNA sequences of this sample code for an identical CDR3. The gene calls are TRBV28 and TRBJ2-7; D not resolved. The CDR3 extends over 12 amino acids. V lost 2 bases, J lost 3 bases, and 5 bases lay in between. CDR1 MDHEN and CDR2 SYDVKM come from the germline V gene. This CDR3 reads CASSLGLYEQYF. The CDR3, as DNA: TGTGCCAGCAGTTTAGGCCTCTACGAGCAGTACTTC.

This clone was observed a single time. The CDR3 nucleotides are TGTGCCAGCAGCTTAGTAGTGGGTTGGGGACGGACCTCTGGGGCCAACGTCCTGACTTTC. It translates to CASSLVVGWGRTSGANVLTF. The J gene is TRBJ2-6, the V gene TRBV7-8; D possibly matches TRBD1 or TRBD2 (5 bases each). The germline V gene encodes CDR1 SGHVS and CDR2 FQNEAQ. The CDR3 covers 20 residues. The V gene lost 1 base and the J gene lost 0 bases, with 19 bases spanning the gap.

This clone was found once. The chain uses TRBV21-1 and TRBJ1-4; TRBD1, the table's D call, was not compared with the DNA. TRBV21-1 is a listed pseudogene. The CDR3 runs 18 residues. The CDR3 bases are TGTGCCAGCAGCAAAGAAGGGACAGAAGATGCAACTAATGAAAAACTGTTTTTT. As protein: CASSKEGTEDATNEKLFF.

The rearrangement uses TRBV10-3 and TRBJ1-2, with 8 positions matching TRBD1. The length of the CDR3 is 15 residues. V gave up 3 bases and J gave up 3 bases; unmatched junction bases: 6. Germline CDR1 is ENHRY and CDR2 is SYGVKD. The CDR3 loop is CAISDSQGVDYGYTF. The DNA for the CDR3 is TGTGCCATCAGTGACTCACAGGGGGTAGACTATGGCTACACCTTC.

In its sample, this clone was seen a few times. The gene calls are TRBV14 and TRBJ2-7; D may be TRBD1 (6 bases). Per germline, CDR1 SGHDN and CDR2 FVKESK. Trimming removed 2 bases from V and 6 bases from J, with 11 bases in between. This CDR3 comprises 13 residues. The CDR3 DNA reads as TGTGCCAGCAGCCAAATTACAGGGATCGAGCAGTACTTC. This sequence encodes CASSQITGIEQYF.

This chain connects TRBV28 to TRBJ2-5; the D gene is possibly TRBD1 (6 bases). CDR1 MDHEN and CDR2 SYDVKM come from the germline V gene. V shed 2 bases and J shed 3 bases, with 7 bases lying between them. The CDR3 covers 13 residues. CDR3 loop: CASSLNREETQYF. The CDR3 DNA sequence: TGTGCCAGCAGTTTAAACAGGGAAGAGACCCAGTACTTC.

The gene calls are TRBV10-1 and TRBJ2-1, with TRBD2 matching 8 bases. J lost 5 bases, V lost 0 bases, and 6 bases had no gene match. Germline V gene sequence: CDR1 WNHNN, CDR2 SYGVQD (reference sequence). There are 16 residues in the CDR3. The CDR3 sequence: CASSESDSGGDNEQFF. The CDR3 nucleotides read TGCGCCAGCAGTGAGTCGGACAGCGGGGGAGACAATGAGCAGTTCTTC.

This clone turned up a few times. The chain links TRBV28 to TRBJ2-2, with D hard to call. This CDR3 is built from 17 residues. In germline, CDR1 is MDHEN, CDR2 SYDVKM. V gave up 6 bases and J gave up 6 bases, with 23 bases separating them. CDR3 nucleotides: TGTGCCAGCAGCCCCGAAATGGCTCGAAGAACCCCCGGGGAGCTGTTTTTT. It translates to CASSPEMARRTPGELFF.

The chain combines TRBV7-3 with TRBJ1-3; D possibly corresponds to TRBD1 (5 bases). Germline CDR1 is SGHTA and CDR2 is FQGTGA. This CDR3 spans 13 amino acids. V gave up 6 bases and J gave up 3 bases, with 9 bases separating them. This chain's CDR3 is CASRQDFGNTIYF. As DNA, the CDR3 is TGTGCCAGCAGACAGGACTTTGGAAACACCATATATTTT. The entire variable domain, with the rest obtained from reference TRBV7-3 and TRBJ1-3, is as follows: GAGVSQTPSNKVTEKGKYVELRCDPISGHTALYWYRQSLGQGPEFLIYFQGTGAADDSGLPNDRFFAVRPEGSVSTLKIQRTERGDSAVYLCASRQDFGNTIYFGEGSWLTVV.

The rearrangement uses TRBV11-3 and TRBJ1-1; weak D call: TRBD1 (5 bases). In germline, CDR1 is SGHNT, CDR2 YENEEA. This CDR3 region has 14 residues. Trimming removed 4 bases from V and 0 bases from J, with 9 bases in between. The CDR3 DNA reads TGTGCCAGCAGCTCGGGGGGAGTGAACACTGAAGCTTTCTTT. Residues: CASSSGGVNTEAFF.

The J gene is TRBJ1-6, the V gene TRBV5-8; the D is unclear. Germline V lookup: CDR1 SGHTS, CDR2 YDEGEE. The CDR3 consists of 14 residues. V was shortened by 0 bases and J by 5 bases, with 6 bases between the two germline ends. DNA for the CDR3: TGTGCCAGCAGCTTGGTTCACAATAATTCACCCCTCCACTTT. Translating it yields CASSLVHNNSPLHF.

The chain is built from TRBV5-1 and TRBJ1-3, with 9 bases identical to TRBD1. This CDR3 has 16 residues. Germline V gene sequence: CDR1 SGHRS, CDR2 YFSETQ. V shed 4 bases and J 0 bases; nucleotides not matched to a gene: 5. The CDR3 DNA reads as TGCGCCAGCAGCACCGGACAGGGGAACTCTGGAAACACCATATATTTT. It codes for CASSTGQGNSGNTIYF.

V and J are TRBV18 and TRBJ2-7, with 10 bases lining up with TRBD1. The CDR3 runs 15 residues. Germline CDR1 and CDR2: KGHSH and LQKENI. V lost 6 bases and J lost 5; bases outside the gene matches: 10. This CDR3 is CASSPRGTGVDEQYF. CDR3 DNA sequence: TGTGCCAGCTCCCCTCGAGGGACAGGGGTTGACGAGCAGTACTTC.